One sample yielded the 15 T cell receptor beta chains listed below, sequenced in a study of T cell responses to AZD1222 COVID-19 vaccine. TCRdb's table, derived via immunoSEQ multiplex PCR, lists solely in-frame clones and lacks some. Counted here are 180,000 or so clones, roughly 89% occurring once; the ten biggest clones make up 1.5% to 2%. This specimen was peripheral blood, taken on day 0 of AZD1222 vaccination. Source of these receptors: an adult in good health.

This rearrangement joins TRBV15 to TRBJ2-2; no clear D. The CDR3 has 15 amino acids. Trimming cost V 5 bases and J 3 bases, with 13 bases left between them. CDR1 is LNHNV and CDR2 is YYDKDF in the germline V gene (reference sequence). The CDR3 loop is CATSQRTRDTGELFF. The DNA of the CDR3 is TGTGCCACCAGCCAACGGACCCGGGACACCGGGGAGCTGTTTTTT.

This chain uses TRBV2 with TRBJ1-2, with 8 bases that match TRBD1. With V trimmed by 6 bases and J by 2 bases, 5 bases remained unmatched. The CDR3 has 14 residues. The germline V gene has CDR1 SNHLY and CDR2 FYNNEI. The CDR3 loop is CASRLGQANYGYTF. CDR3 coding DNA: TGTGCCAGCAGGCTGGGACAGGCAAACTATGGCTACACCTTC.

The genes are TRBV10-3 and TRBJ2-2, with D perhaps matching TRBD2 (5 bases). CDR3 length equals 17 residues. CDR1 and CDR2 from the germline V gene are ENHRY and SYGVKD. The V and J ends lost 1 base and 6 bases respectively, with 18 bases between them. CDR3 DNA sequence: TGTGCCATCAGTGAGTTCGAAATGGCCGGGAATGCCGGGGAGCTGTTTTTT. It specifies CAISEFEMAGNAGELFF.

This clone appeared once. The V and J genes are TRBV7-2 and TRBJ1-5, with TRBD1 as a possible D gene (6 bases). V gave up 5 bases and J gave up 7 bases, with 12 bases separating them. The CDR3 runs to 13 residues. Germline loops: CDR1 SGHTA, CDR2 FQGNSA. The CDR3 sequence is CASSIQGNQPQHF. The CDR3 DNA reads TGTGCCAGCAGCATACAGGGAAACCAGCCCCAGCATTTT.

The chain couples TRBV13 to TRBJ2-3; D is unclear. The V gene's germline CDR1 is PRHDT and CDR2 FYEKMQ (reference sequence). The CDR3 contains 16 residues. V was trimmed by 4 bases and J by 1 base, leaving 15 bases between them. CDR3 nucleotide sequence: TGTGCCAGCAGCTCTCGGCGTGATAGGGGCACAGATACGCAGTATTTT. It specifies CASSSRRDRGTDTQYF.

The V call is TRBV19, the J call TRBJ2-2; a weak D match, TRBD2 (6 bases). This CDR3 region has 16 residues. The germline V gene has CDR1 LNHDA and CDR2 SQIVND (reference sequence). Trimming shortened V by 6 bases and J by 6 bases, and 20 bases separated the two germline ends. CDR3 coding DNA: TGTGCCAGTAGAAAAATCGGGGCAGCGGGCTCCGGGGAGCTGTTTTTT. The encoded protein is CASRKIGAAGSGELFF.

This chain uses TRBV6-5 with TRBJ2-2; D remains ambiguous. The germline V gene has CDR1 MNHEY and CDR2 SVGAGI. V was clipped by 6 bases and J by 3 bases, with 2 bases between them. The CDR3 has 11 amino acids. The CDR3 sequence is CASRDTGELFF. The DNA of the CDR3 is TGTGCCAGCAGAGACACCGGGGAGCTGTTTTTT.

This clone was seen at least ten times. The chain couples TRBV3-1 (or the pseudogene TRBV3-2) to TRBJ2-7, with D maybe TRBD1 (6 bases). The CDR3 covers 15 residues. The germline V gene has CDR1 LGHDT and CDR2 YNNKEL (reference sequence). Trimming stripped 4 bases from V and 0 bases from J, with 13 bases between. CDR3 region: CASSPTGQNSYEQYV. The CDR3 DNA is TGTGCCAGCAGCCCCACTGGACAGAACTCCTACGAGCAGTACGTC.

V usage is TRBV6-6 and J usage is TRBJ1-3; the D is unclear. Trimming took off 2 bases at V and 1 base at J, with 12 bases between the two ends. The CDR3 is 16 residues long. Looked up from germline, CDR1 is MNHNY and CDR2 is SVGAGI (reference sequence). CDR3 coding DNA: TGTGCCAGCAGTTACACTCGGGGTACGTCTGGAAACACCATATATTTT. Translation gives CASSYTRGTSGNTIYF.

The chain combines TRBV6-5 with TRBJ1-4, with a weak D call TRBD1 (5 bases). Trimming pared 6 bases from V and 8 bases from J, leaving 13 bases between. The germline V gene encodes CDR1 MNHEY and CDR2 SVGAGI. This CDR3 is built from 13 residues. The CDR3 DNA is TGTGCCAGCAGACCGGGACTGTTGGAAAAACTGTTTTTT. It codes for CASRPGLLEKLFF.

The chain combines TRBV29-1 with TRBJ2-1; the D gene is possibly TRBD1 (7 bases). Between the trimmed V and J ends, which lost 6 bases and 8 bases, there was a span of 20 bases. Germline CDR1 is SQVTM and CDR2 is ANQGSEA. CDR3 size: 14 residues. CDR3 coding DNA: TGCAGCGTCCAGACAGGGCAGGGAGGCTATGAGCAGTTCTTC. Its protein product is CSVQTGQGGYEQFF.

The chain employs TRBV5-1 and TRBJ2-5; TRBD1 agrees at 8 bases. Germline lookup yields CDR1 SGHRS and CDR2 YFSETQ. After removal of 4 bases from V and 5 bases from J, the junction contained 13 bases not matched to a gene. The CDR3 extends over 16 amino acids. The CDR3 DNA is TGCGCCAGCAGCAGACTTCAGTCGACAGGGGTGGAGACCCAGTACTTC. It is translated as CASSRLQSTGVETQYF. The full variable domain, in which reference TRBV5-1 and TRBJ2-5 provide the parts outside the CDR3, is KAGVTQTPRYLIKTRGQQVTLSCSPISGHRSVSWYQQTPGQGLQFLFEYFSETQRNKGNFPGRFSGRQFSNSRSEMNVSTLELGDSALYLCASSRLQSTGVETQYFGPGTRLLVL.

This chain links TRBV18 with TRBJ1-2, with D perhaps TRBD1 (5 bases). The CDR3 sequence is 13 residues long. Germline CDR1 is KGHSH and CDR2 is LQKENI. V lost 1 base, J lost 6 bases, and 9 bases lay in between. CDR3: CASSPRGGDGYTF. CDR3 coding DNA: TGTGCCAGCTCACCACGAGGAGGGGATGGCTACACCTTC.

The chain combines TRBV5-1 with TRBJ1-2, with D hard to call. Germline CDR1 reads SGHRS; CDR2 reads YFSETQ. The V end was cut by 0 bases, the J end by 1 base, with 13 bases between. The CDR3 loop spans 16 amino acids. In nucleotides, the CDR3 is TGCGCCAGCAGCTTGGACAGCCGATTATATAACTATGGCTACACCTTC. Translated, it gives CASSLDSRLYNYGYTF.

The rearrangement links TRBV10-3 to TRBJ2-5, with D possibly matching TRBD2 (6 bases). Germline CDR1 is ENHRY and CDR2 is SYGVKD. Trimming took 4 bases from V and 3 from J, leaving 15 bases between them. This CDR3 has 15 amino acids. This chain's CDR3 is CAISAGQGGKETQYF. In nucleotides, the CDR3 is TGTGCCATCAGTGCTGGGCAGGGAGGTAAAGAGACCCAGTACTTC.